This T cell receptor (beta chain) emerged from a study of CD8+CD57+ T cells in acquired aplastic anemia. For the study at large: Isolated CD4+ and CD8+ cells, once sorted, yielded DNA averaging around 3 ug. Whole-study findings and limits: Patients had twenty-nine CD8+ CDR3 sequences in common with controls (the shared set).

All patients picked for sequencing had shown, by flow cytometry, an expansion of CD8+CD57+ cells. Each patient carried a diagnosis of severe acquired aplastic anemia. There was no therapy given to any patient before the blood sampling took place. The CDR3 is 12 residues long. V dropped 5 bases and J dropped 5 bases, with 7 bases sitting between them. CDR1 and CDR2 from the germline V gene are SGHVS and FQNEAQ. This clonotype was recorded a few times. Its specificity is not known. The template for TCR beta VDJ and CDR3 sequence profiling was genomic DNA. TCRdb re-analysed the reads in MiXCR, keeping a single row per CDR3 protein. The sample has approximately 98,000 distinct CDR3 sequences, less than 75% seen once.

The source of this sequence is a human donor with aplastic anemia. The sequencing input was sorted CD4+, CD8+, or CD8+CD57+ T cells (not recorded which) from PBMCs. This chain uses TRBV7-8 with TRBJ2-1, with D unclear. The CDR3 region is CASSARHNEQFF. CDR3 DNA sequence: TGTGCCAGCAGCGCACGTCACAATGAGCAGTTCTTC.